Only a few counts were recorded for the clone carrying this TCR beta chain. This entry is derived from a study of blood T cell repertoires in COVID-19. Study details: Donors in the United States, Italy and Spain gave samples during acute or convalescent COVID-19. The analysed material was cDNA or gDNA that came from T cells, B-cell-depleted T cells, or PBMCs.

Under the authors' procedure: Estimation of nucleated cell counts relied on the amplification of reference gene primers. Clones were read by immunoSEQ multiplex PCR, and TCRdb kept only the in-frame ones, dropping some. V, J and clone size derive from that table, while D and trimming were established from the DNA sequence. Here the sample spans about 190,000 clones, approximately 80% being singletons. Germline V lookup: CDR1 MNHEY, CDR2 SVGAGI. Trimming removed 5 bases at V and 6 bases at J, with 18 bases between. This CDR3 has 15 amino acids. The chain joins TRBV6-5 to TRBJ2-3, with no clear D. Sequenced material: peripheral blood. This sequence was found in a human donor in a cohort sampled during active COVID-19. CDR3 residues: CASSLTTVAVDTQYF. CDR3 sequence (DNA): TGTGCCAGCAGTCTAACGACGGTAGCCGTTGATACGCAGTATTTT.